The rows below give T cell receptor beta chains drawn from one sample of a study of response to subunit inactivated influenza vaccine. TCRdb processed the RT-PCR reads anew with MiXCR; each CDR3 protein has one entry. There are about 570,000 distinct CDR3 sequences in the sample; about 11% occur only once, and roughly 10% lies in the top ten. The sample here was PBMCs from blood, taken on the day of vaccination. Source of these receptors: a man between 50 and 59 years old who received an inactivated influenza vaccine. Both conserved end residues are part of each CDR3. The D gene is left open where the match is weak. Expanded clones get a size class; other rows say once, few or many, or leave the size out.

cdr3_length	d_call	v_call	clone_size	j_call	cdr3_nt	cdr3_aa
15	.	TRBV29-1	.	TRBJ2-1	TGCAGCGTTGAATTGAAAGCCAGCTCCTACAATGAGCAGTTCTTC	CSVELKASSYNEQFF
17	TRBD2	TRBV10-3	many	TRBJ2-7	TGTGCCATCAGTGAGTCTCTAGCGGGACCGAAGTCCTACGAGCAGTACTTC	CAISESLAGPKSYEQYF
16	TRBD2	TRBV9	.	TRBJ2-1	TGTGCCAGCAGCTTTCCCCTGCGGGGGGGCTTGGATGAGCAGTTCTTC	CASSFPLRGGLDEQFF
14	.	TRBV10-1	.	TRBJ2-3	TGCGCCAGCAGTGAGGGGAAACAAACAGATACGCAGTATTTT	CASSEGKQTDTQYF
17	TRBD2	TRBV20-1	few	TRBJ2-7	TGCAGTGCTACCCGGACTAGCGGGAGGGGGATGGGGTACGAGCAGTACTTC	CSATRTSGRGMGYEQYF
13	.	TRBV28	few	TRBJ1-2	TGTGCCAGCTCAACGCCCCCCACGTGGGGCTACACCTTC	CASSTPPTWGYTF
14	.	TRBV5-1	.	TRBJ2-4	TGCGCCAGCAGCCTGGGGGACGCCAAAAACATTCAGTACTTC	CASSLGDAKNIQYF
18	.	TRBV15	few	TRBJ1-2	TGTGCCACCAGCAGAGATCTAAGTAGGGGGGGCATGGGCTATGGCTACACCTTC	CATSRDLSRGGMGYGYTF
14	.	TRBV12-3/TRBV12-4	few	TRBJ2-1	TGTGCCAGCAGTGGGAATCTGAGGGGCAATGAGCAGTTCTTC	CASSGNLRGNEQFF
16	.	TRBV15	.	TRBJ2-5	TGTGCCACCAGCAGAGGCCCCGTCAGGGACGGCCTAAGCCAGTACTTC	CATSRGPVRDGLSQYF